Following are 25 T cell receptor beta chains from one sample sequenced in a study of shared clonotypes between healthy human individuals (TCRdb year 2020). CD8 naive samples were CD45RO-negative cells positively selected for CCR7, giving a CD45RA+CCR7+ population that excluded TemRA cells. Libraries came from the immunoSEQ multiplex PCR assay. The clones in this table, taken by TCRdb from immuneACCESS, are in-frame only. Not every clone is retained; where verified, under half of the shortfall comes from an unresolved V gene, and the cause of the rest is unknown. For this sample the table gives over 2,000,000 clones, of which 85% to 95% were detected only once. The top ten clonotypes cover over 1.5% of the sample. Source material: naive CD8+ T cells from PBMCs. What this sample's cell subset or site label stands for: CD45RA+CCR7+. Source of these receptors: a man aged 18 to 29 in good health. Some clones in this sample may be carry-over from other donors' samples.

The CDR3 sequence is CASSPSLAEDTDTQYF. The CDR3 DNA reads as TGTGCCAGCTCACCCTCACTAGCGGAGGACACAGATACGCAGTATTTT. V is TRBV18 and J is TRBJ2-3; the match to TRBD2 covers 8 bases. Germline V gene sequence: CDR1 KGHSH, CDR2 LQKENI. Germline trimming cut 3 bases from V and 2 bases from J; bases unmatched to any gene: 7. The CDR3 extends over 16 amino acids.

V usage is TRBV5-1 and J usage is TRBJ2-3; D not certain. CDR1 SGHRS and CDR2 YFSETQ come from the germline V gene. The CDR3 spans 16 residues. Trimming shortened V by 0 bases and J by 1 base, and 12 bases separated the two germline ends. The chain's CDR3 is CASSLAHTSGTDTQYF. Written as DNA, the CDR3 is TGCGCCAGCAGCTTGGCCCACACATCGGGCACAGATACGCAGTATTTT.

The chain employs TRBV28 and TRBJ2-1; D not certain. This CDR3 is built from 12 residues. CDR1 and CDR2 (germline): MDHEN, SYDVKM. V lost 7 bases and J lost 3, with 7 bases in between. The CDR3 protein is CASTTDYNEQFF. CDR3 DNA sequence: TGTGCCAGCACCACGGACTACAATGAGCAGTTCTTC. The full variable domain, rest sourced from reference TRBV28 and TRBJ2-1, is DVKVTQSSRYLVKRTGEKVFLECVQDMDHENMFWYRQDPGLGLRLIYFSYDVKMKEKGDIPEGYSVSREKKERFSLILESASTNQTSMYLCASTTDYNEQFFGPGTRLTVL.

This rearrangement joins TRBV12-5 to TRBJ1-2; 8 bases fit TRBD1. The V segment lost 4 bases and the J segment 6 bases; nucleotides outside the gene matches: 1. The CDR3 extends over 12 amino acids. Germline CDR1 and CDR2: LGHNT and FRNRAP. CDR3 amino acids: CASGSGGHGYTF. As DNA, the CDR3 is TGTGCTAGTGGTTCAGGGGGCCATGGCTACACCTTC.

The chain uses TRBV30 and TRBJ2-7, with D unresolved. Germline loops: CDR1 GTSNPN, CDR2 SVGIG (reference sequence). The germline V and J ends were trimmed by 0 bases and 2 bases, with 2 bases remaining between them. This CDR3 is built from 11 residues. This chain's CDR3 is CAWSVPYEQYF. CDR3 nucleotides: TGTGCCTGGAGTGTACCCTACGAGCAGTACTTC.

The rearrangement uses TRBV7-9 and TRBJ2-2, with D possibly TRBD2 on 6 matching bases. V lost 4 bases, J lost 2 bases, and 14 bases lay in between. CDR1 is SEHNR, CDR2 FQNEAQ, per germline (reference sequence). This CDR3 comprises 16 residues. The CDR3 region is CASSSSWGVNTGELFF. DNA for the CDR3: TGTGCCAGCAGCTCCTCCTGGGGGGTAAACACCGGGGAGCTGTTTTTT.

In the case of this clone: An end of the junction differs from the germline gene, which may be a read error. The genes are TRBV10-1 and TRBJ1-3; D perhaps matches TRBD1 (6 bases). Germline assignment: CDR1 WNHNN and CDR2 SYGVQD (reference sequence). This CDR3 is built from 13 residues. The CDR3 loop reads CAGRGGVKDTIYF. The CDR3 DNA reads TGCGCCGGCAGAGGGGGGGTCAAGGACACCATATATTTT.

The chain carries TRBV27 and TRBJ1-5, with TRBD1 as a possible D gene (6 bases). This CDR3 is built from 14 residues. V shed 3 bases and J shed 7 bases, with 13 bases lying between them. Germline V gives CDR1 MNHEY, CDR2 SMNVEV (reference sequence). CDR3 sequence reads: CASSLGGRSQPQHF. DNA for the CDR3: TGTGCCAGCAGTTTGGGGGGGCGAAGCCAGCCCCAGCATTTT.

This chain uses TRBV27 with TRBJ1-5, with 7 bases aligning to TRBD1. The CDR3 has 16 residues. Looked up from germline, CDR1 is MNHEY and CDR2 is SMNVEV (reference sequence). After removal of 5 bases from V and 5 bases from J, the junction contained 12 bases not matched to a gene. The CDR3 DNA sequence: TGTGCCAGCAGTGCTAGCCAGGGGGAAGTAGATCAGCCCCAGCATTTT. It translates to CASSASQGEVDQPQHF.

The CDR3, as DNA: TGCAGCGTTGCATTCTTTGACCTTCCGCGGGAGGGCATGAACATTCAGTACTTC. Amino acids: CSVAFFDLPREGMNIQYF. The J gene is TRBJ2-4, the V gene TRBV29-1; 9 bases align to TRBD2. Germline CDR1 SQVTM, CDR2 ANQGSEA. Trimming took 4 bases from V and 7 from J; bases not matched to a gene: 20. The length of the CDR3 is 18 residues.

This chain connects TRBV28 to TRBJ2-7; 8 nucleotides match TRBD2. V trimming: 8 bases; J trimming: 1 base; junction bases outside the gene matches: 7. The length of the CDR3 is 14 residues. Germline V gene sequence: CDR1 MDHEN, CDR2 SYDVKM. The CDR3 DNA sequence: TGTGCCAGCGCCCTAGCGGGTGAATCCTACGAGCAGTACTTC. Translation: CASALAGESYEQYF.

The count of this clone is one. J is TRBJ2-7 and V is TRBV18; 7 bases fit TRBD2. Germline assignment: CDR1 KGHSH and CDR2 LQKENI. Unmatched junction bases numbered 3, after V lost 2 bases and J lost 2 bases. This CDR3 is 14 amino acids long. CDR3 sequence: CASSPSGNPYEQYF. The CDR3 DNA reads as TGTGCCAGCTCACCAAGCGGGAATCCCTACGAGCAGTACTTC.

The chain has TRBV15 and TRBJ2-7, with TRBD2 matching 9 bases. The V gene end was trimmed by 1 base and the J gene end by 4 bases; junction bases not matched to a gene: 2. Per the germline V gene, CDR1 is LNHNV and CDR2 is YYDKDF (reference sequence). This CDR3 region has 14 residues. The CDR3 coding sequence is TGTGCCACCAGCAGAGGGACTAGCGAGTACGAGCAGTACTTC. Translating it yields CATSRGTSEYEQYF.

This chain joins TRBV28 and TRBJ1-1; 10 positions agree with TRBD1. Germline loops: CDR1 MDHEN, CDR2 SYDVKM. This CDR3 is built from 17 residues. The V and J ends lost 6 bases and 4 bases, in that order; junction bases with no gene match: 14. CDR3 amino acids: CASSKLRTGGMGTEAFF. CDR3 nucleotides: TGTGCCAGCAGCAAACTAAGGACAGGGGGTATGGGCACTGAAGCTTTCTTT.

This clone was detected only a few times. This chain uses TRBV27 with TRBJ1-1, with 7 bases aligning to TRBD1. The CDR3 is made up of 14 amino acids. J was trimmed by 6 bases and V by 8 bases; bases with no gene match: 12. The V gene's germline CDR1 is MNHEY and CDR2 SMNVEV (reference sequence). The CDR3 protein is CASRRQGLRPEAFF. CDR3 DNA sequence: TGTGCCAGCCGAAGACAGGGTCTGAGGCCTGAAGCTTTCTTT.

As regards this clone: The junction does not match germline at one end; this may be a read error. The rearrangement uses TRBV7-9 and TRBJ2-3; 11 nucleotides match TRBD2. The CDR3 covers 14 residues. Germline V gene data show CDR1 as SEHNR and CDR2 as FQNEAQ (reference sequence). CDR3 amino acids: CASSFGTSGEGRDF. For the CDR3, the DNA is TGTGCCAGCAGCTTCGGGACTAGCGGTGAAGGCAGGGATTTT.

This clone occurred a few times. The J gene is TRBJ1-1, the V gene TRBV30; the D is unclear. CDR1 GTSNPN and CDR2 SVGIG come from the germline V gene (reference sequence). CDR3 length: 11 amino acids. V lost 1 base to trimming and J lost 8 bases, with 8 bases between them. This chain's CDR3 is CAWSEPTEAFF. DNA for the CDR3: TGTGCCTGGAGTGAACCGACGGAAGCTTTCTTT.

The V gene is TRBV27, the J gene TRBJ1-2; TRBD1 agrees at 11 bases. Germline CDR1 reads MNHEY; CDR2 reads SMNVEV (reference sequence). V trimming: 6 bases; J trimming: 8 bases; junction bases outside the gene matches: 5. The length of the CDR3 is 13 residues. The CDR3 bases are TGTGCCAGCAGAGCGGACAGGGGGCGGGGCTACACCTTC. Protein: CASRADRGRGYTF.

The chain joins TRBV7-9 to TRBJ1-4; a weak D match, TRBD1 (5 bases). Germline CDR1 reads SEHNR; CDR2 reads FQNEAQ (reference sequence). The CDR3 extends over 14 amino acids. The V end was cut by 1 base, the J end by 6 bases, with 9 bases between. The CDR3 nucleotides are TGTGCCAGCAGCTTAGAGCAGGGTGATGAAAAACTGTTTTTT. This translates into CASSLEQGDEKLFF.

This chain joins TRBV13 and TRBJ2-3; the match to TRBD2 covers 11 bases. Per germline, CDR1 PRHDT and CDR2 FYEKMQ (reference sequence). The length of the CDR3 is 19 residues. After removal of 3 bases from V and 2 bases from J, the junction contained 13 bases not matched to a gene. The CDR3 protein is CASSFRSSGRIAHTDTQYF. The CDR3 region has the DNA TGTGCCAGCAGCTTCAGGTCTAGCGGGAGGATCGCACACACAGATACGCAGTATTTT.

This chain links TRBV6-5 with TRBJ2-7; D is possibly TRBD2 (7 bases). The ends were cut back, 8 bases at V and 4 bases at J, with 18 bases in the middle. This CDR3 spans 14 amino acids. CDR1 MNHEY and CDR2 SVGAGI come from the germline V gene. CDR3 residues: CASGRGGEKYEQYF. The CDR3 DNA follows: TGTGCCAGCGGTAGGGGGGGCGAAAAATACGAGCAGTACTTC.

The chain combines TRBV9 with TRBJ1-2; tentatively, D is TRBD1 (5 bases). There are 15 residues in the CDR3. Per the germline V gene, CDR1 is SGDLS and CDR2 is YYNGEE. Between the trimmed V and J ends, which lost 3 bases and 3 bases, there was a span of 15 bases. The CDR3 nucleotides read TGTGCCAGCAGCGCGGGCCATTCGGGGGACTATGGCTACACCTTC. It specifies CASSAGHSGDYGYTF. Drawing the rest from reference TRBV9 and TRBJ1-2, the complete variable domain is DSGVTQTPKHLITATGQRVTLRCSPRSGDLSVYWYQQSLDQGLQFLIQYYNGEERAKGNILERFSAQQFPDLHSELNLSSLELGDSALYFCASSAGHSGDYGYTFGSGTRLTVV.

The rearrangement links TRBV5-1 to TRBJ2-7; no clear D gene. This CDR3 spans 15 amino acids. Germline V lookup: CDR1 SGHRS, CDR2 YFSETQ. The ends were cut back, 0 bases at V and 2 bases at J, with 12 bases in the middle. Here the CDR3 DNA reads TGCGCCAGCAGCTTGGTGGACCGGATGGCCTACGAGCAGTACTTC. This sequence encodes CASSLVDRMAYEQYF.

The chain uses TRBV6-1 and TRBJ1-1, with 11 bases aligning to TRBD1. The junction had 3 bases not matched to a gene; V was cut back by 4 bases and J by 8 bases. CDR1 and CDR2 from the germline V gene are MNHNS and SASEGT. The length of the CDR3 is 13 residues. The CDR3 nucleotides are TGTGCCAGCAGTGTATGGGACAGGGGGGAAGCTTTCTTT. Protein: CASSVWDRGEAFF.

CDR3 DNA: TGTGCCAGCAGTTTAGGGCGGGAGGGGACCGGTGAGCAGTTCTTC. The encoded protein is CASSLGREGTGEQFF. The chain joins TRBV27 to TRBJ2-1; TRBD2 matches 9 bases. After removal of 2 bases from V and 9 bases from J, the junction contained 8 bases not matched to a gene. Germline CDR1 reads MNHEY; CDR2 reads SMNVEV (reference sequence). CDR3 size: 15 residues.